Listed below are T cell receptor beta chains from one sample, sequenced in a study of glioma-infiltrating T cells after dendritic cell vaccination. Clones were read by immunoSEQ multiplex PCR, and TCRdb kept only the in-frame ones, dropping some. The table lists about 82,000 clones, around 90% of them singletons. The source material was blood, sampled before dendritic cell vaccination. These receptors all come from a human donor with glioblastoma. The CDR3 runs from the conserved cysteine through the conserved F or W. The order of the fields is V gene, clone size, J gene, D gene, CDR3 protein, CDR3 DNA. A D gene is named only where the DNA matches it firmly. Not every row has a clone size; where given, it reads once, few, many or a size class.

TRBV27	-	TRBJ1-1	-	CASSLHDRHTEAFF	TGTGCCAGCAGTTTACATGACAGGCACACTGAAGCTTTCTTT
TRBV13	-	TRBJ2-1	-	CASSLVVGSYNEQFF	TGTGCCAGCAGCTTAGTGGTCGGCTCCTACAATGAGCAGTTCTTC
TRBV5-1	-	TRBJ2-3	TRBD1	CASSAGQAQDTQYF	TGCGCCAGCAGTGCAGGACAGGCCCAAGATACGCAGTATTTT
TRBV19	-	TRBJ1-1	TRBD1	CASSMQGTGPNTEAFF	TGTGCCAGTAGTATGCAGGGGACAGGGCCGAACACTGAAGCTTTCTTT
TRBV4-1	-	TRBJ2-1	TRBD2	CASSQDGGRAAYNEQFF	TGCGCCAGCAGCCAAGATGGCGGGAGGGCCGCGTACAATGAGCAGTTCTTC
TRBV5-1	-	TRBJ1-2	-	CASSIPNSYGYTF	TGCGCCAGCAGCATTCCTAACTCTTATGGCTACACCTTC
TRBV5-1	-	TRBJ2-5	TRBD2	CASSPGLAGYQETQYF	TGCGCCAGCAGCCCCGGACTAGCGGGATATCAAGAGACCCAGTACTTC
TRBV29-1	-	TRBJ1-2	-	CSVEAGTGYGYTF	TGCAGCGTTGAAGCAGGGACTGGCTATGGCTACACCTTC
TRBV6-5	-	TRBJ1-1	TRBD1	CASSGSGGPVGEAFF	TGTGCCAGCAGCGGATCAGGGGGCCCCGTAGGTGAAGCTTTCTTT
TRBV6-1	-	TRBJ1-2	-	CASSEASGVAAGYTF	TGTGCCAGCAGTGAAGCCAGCGGGGTGGCGGCTGGCTACACCTTC
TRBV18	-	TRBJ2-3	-	CASSPLGPESPHTQYF	TGTGCCAGCTCACCACTGGGTCCGGAGAGTCCCCATACGCAGTATTTT
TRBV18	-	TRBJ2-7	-	CASSPQGIHEQYF	TGTGCCAGCTCACCCCAGGGTATCCACGAGCAGTACTTC
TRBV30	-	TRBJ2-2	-	CAWTESGPHTGELFF	TGTGCCTGGACCGAAAGCGGGCCCCACACCGGGGAGCTGTTTTTT
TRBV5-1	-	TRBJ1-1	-	CASSLDSMNTEAFF	TGCGCCAGCAGCCTAGACAGCATGAACACTGAAGCTTTCTTT
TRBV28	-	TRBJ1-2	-	CASSLGQAQRYGYTF	TGTGCCAGCAGTTTAGGTCAGGCCCAACGCTATGGCTACACCTTC
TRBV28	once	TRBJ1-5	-	CASSLYQGRSNQPQHF	TGTGCCAGCAGTTTATACCAGGGGCGAAGCAATCAGCCCCAGCATTTT
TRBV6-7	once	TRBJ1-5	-	CASNDGGNQPQHF	TGTGCCAGCAACGACGGGGGGAATCAGCCCCAGCATTTT
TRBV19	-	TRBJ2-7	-	CASSLRTGNQYF	TGTGCCAGTAGCCTAAGGACTGGGAATCAGTACTTC
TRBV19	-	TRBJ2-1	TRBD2	CASSILAGDNEQFF	TGTGCCAGTAGTATCCTAGCGGGAGACAATGAGCAGTTCTTC
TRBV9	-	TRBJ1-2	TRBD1	CASSVQPTGTGAYGYTF	TGTGCCAGCAGCGTTCAACCTACCGGGACAGGGGCGTATGGCTACACCTTC
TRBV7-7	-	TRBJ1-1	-	CASSAQLNTEAFF	TGTGCTAGCAGCGCACAGTTGAACACTGAAGCTTTCTTT
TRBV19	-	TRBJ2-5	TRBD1	CASSTQQGATIETQYF	TGTGCCAGTAGTACGCAACAGGGGGCCACGATAGAGACCCAGTACTTC